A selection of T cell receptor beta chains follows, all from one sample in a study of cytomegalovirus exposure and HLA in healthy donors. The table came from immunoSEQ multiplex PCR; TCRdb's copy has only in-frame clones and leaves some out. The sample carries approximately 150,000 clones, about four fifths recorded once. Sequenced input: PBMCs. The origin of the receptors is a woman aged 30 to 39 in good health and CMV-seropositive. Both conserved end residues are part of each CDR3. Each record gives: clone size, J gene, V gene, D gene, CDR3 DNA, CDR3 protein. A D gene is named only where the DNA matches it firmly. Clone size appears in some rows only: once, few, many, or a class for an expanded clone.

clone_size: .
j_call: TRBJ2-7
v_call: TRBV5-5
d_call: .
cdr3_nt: TGTGCCAGCAGCTTCTCGGGGTTCTACGAGCAGTACTTC
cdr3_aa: CASSFSGFYEQYF

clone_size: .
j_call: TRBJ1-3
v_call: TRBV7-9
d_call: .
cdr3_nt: TGTGCCAGCAGCTTGGGGGGGACATTCTCTGGAAACACCATATATTTT
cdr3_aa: CASSLGGTFSGNTIYF

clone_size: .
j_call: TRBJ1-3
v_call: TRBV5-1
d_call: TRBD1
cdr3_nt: TGCGCCAGCAGCCGGGACAGGGCTTCTGGGAACACCATATATTTT
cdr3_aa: CASSRDRASGNTIYF

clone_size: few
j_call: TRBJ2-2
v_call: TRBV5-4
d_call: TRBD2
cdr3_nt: TGTGCCAGCAGCTTGGAACTAGCGGGGGGCGGGGAGCTGTTTTTT
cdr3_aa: CASSLELAGGGELFF

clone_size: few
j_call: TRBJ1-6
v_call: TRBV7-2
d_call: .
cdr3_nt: TGTGCCAGCAGCTTTCAAAACAGGAATTCACCCCTCCACTTT
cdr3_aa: CASSFQNRNSPLHF

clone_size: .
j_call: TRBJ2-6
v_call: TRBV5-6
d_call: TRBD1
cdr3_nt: TGTGCCAGCAGCTTGGTAACAGGGGCTGGGGCCAACGTCCTGACTTTC
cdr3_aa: CASSLVTGAGANVLTF

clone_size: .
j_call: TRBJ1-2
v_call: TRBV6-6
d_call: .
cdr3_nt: TGTGCCAGTAGGCAGGGGACATCGGGCGATGGCTACACCTTC
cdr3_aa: CASRQGTSGDGYTF

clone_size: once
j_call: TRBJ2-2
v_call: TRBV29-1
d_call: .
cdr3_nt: TGCAGCGTTGAGTCCGTTATGAACACCGGGGAGCTGTTTTTT
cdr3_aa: CSVESVMNTGELFF

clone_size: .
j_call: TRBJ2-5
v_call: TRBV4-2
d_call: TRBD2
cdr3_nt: TGTGCCAGCAGCCAAGTTCCCCCGGGGCGGGGGGAAGAGACCCAGTACTTC
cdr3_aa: CASSQVPPGRGEETQYF

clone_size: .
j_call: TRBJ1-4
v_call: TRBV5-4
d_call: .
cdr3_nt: TGTGCCAGCAGCTTGGACAGGAAGAGTGAAAAACTGTTTTTT
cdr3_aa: CASSLDRKSEKLFF

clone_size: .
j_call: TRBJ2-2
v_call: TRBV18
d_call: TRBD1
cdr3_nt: TGTGCCAGCTCATCGACAGGGCTTACCGGGGAGCTGTTTTTT
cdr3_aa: CASSSTGLTGELFF

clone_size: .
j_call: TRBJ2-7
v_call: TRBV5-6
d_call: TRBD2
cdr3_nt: TGTGCCAGCAGCGACACAATAGCGGGGACCGCCTACGAGCAGTACTTC
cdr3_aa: CASSDTIAGTAYEQYF

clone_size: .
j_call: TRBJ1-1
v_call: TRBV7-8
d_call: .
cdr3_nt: TGTGCCAGCAGCCCCGGGGGCACTGAAGCTTTCTTT
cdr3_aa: CASSPGGTEAFF

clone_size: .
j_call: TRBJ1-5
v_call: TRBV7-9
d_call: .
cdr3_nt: TGTTCCAGCAGCGGAAGCGGGGCATACGGCAATCAGCCCCAGCATTTT
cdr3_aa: CSSSGSGAYGNQPQHF

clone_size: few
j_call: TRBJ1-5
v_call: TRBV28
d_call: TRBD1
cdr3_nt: TGTGCCAGCACCCGAGGGGGCATAGGCAATCAGCCCCAGCATTTT
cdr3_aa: CASTRGGIGNQPQHF

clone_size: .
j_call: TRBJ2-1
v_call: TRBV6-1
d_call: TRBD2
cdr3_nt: TGTGCCAGCATCGGTAGCGGGGGTGGGCAGTTCTTC
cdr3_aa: CASIGSGGGQFF

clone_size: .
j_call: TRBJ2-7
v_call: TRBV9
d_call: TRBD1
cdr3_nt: TGTGCCAGCAGCGTCTCACCATTTGACAGGGGGAACGAGCAGTACTTC
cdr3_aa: CASSVSPFDRGNEQYF